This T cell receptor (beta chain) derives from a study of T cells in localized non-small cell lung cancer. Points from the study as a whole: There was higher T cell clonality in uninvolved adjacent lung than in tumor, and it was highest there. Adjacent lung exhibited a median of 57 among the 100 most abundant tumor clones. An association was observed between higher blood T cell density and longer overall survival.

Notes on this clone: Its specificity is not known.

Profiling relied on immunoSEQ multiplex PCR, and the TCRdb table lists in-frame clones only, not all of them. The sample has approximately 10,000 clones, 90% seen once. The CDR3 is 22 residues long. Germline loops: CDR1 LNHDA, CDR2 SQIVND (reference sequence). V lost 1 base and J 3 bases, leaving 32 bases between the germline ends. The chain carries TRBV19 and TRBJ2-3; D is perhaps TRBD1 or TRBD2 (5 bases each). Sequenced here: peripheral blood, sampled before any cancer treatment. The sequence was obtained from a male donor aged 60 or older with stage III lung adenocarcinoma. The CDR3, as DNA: TGTGCCAGTAGTATAGCCCCCCCCGAGGATCGAGGGACCCAGCCCGGTACAGATACGCAGTATTTT. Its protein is CASSIAPPEDRGTQPGTDTQYF.